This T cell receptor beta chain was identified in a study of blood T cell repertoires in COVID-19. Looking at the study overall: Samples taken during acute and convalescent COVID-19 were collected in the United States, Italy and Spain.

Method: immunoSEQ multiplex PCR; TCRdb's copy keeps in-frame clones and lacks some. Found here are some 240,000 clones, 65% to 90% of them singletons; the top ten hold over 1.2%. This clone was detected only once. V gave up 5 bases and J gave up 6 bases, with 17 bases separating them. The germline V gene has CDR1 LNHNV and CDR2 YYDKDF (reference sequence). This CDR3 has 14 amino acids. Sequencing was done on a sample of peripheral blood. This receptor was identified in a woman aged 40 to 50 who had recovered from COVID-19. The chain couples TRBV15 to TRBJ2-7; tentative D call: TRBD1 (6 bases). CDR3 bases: TGTGCCACCAGCCCCACAGGGAATCTACGCGAGCAGTACTTC. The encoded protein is CATSPTGNLREQYF.